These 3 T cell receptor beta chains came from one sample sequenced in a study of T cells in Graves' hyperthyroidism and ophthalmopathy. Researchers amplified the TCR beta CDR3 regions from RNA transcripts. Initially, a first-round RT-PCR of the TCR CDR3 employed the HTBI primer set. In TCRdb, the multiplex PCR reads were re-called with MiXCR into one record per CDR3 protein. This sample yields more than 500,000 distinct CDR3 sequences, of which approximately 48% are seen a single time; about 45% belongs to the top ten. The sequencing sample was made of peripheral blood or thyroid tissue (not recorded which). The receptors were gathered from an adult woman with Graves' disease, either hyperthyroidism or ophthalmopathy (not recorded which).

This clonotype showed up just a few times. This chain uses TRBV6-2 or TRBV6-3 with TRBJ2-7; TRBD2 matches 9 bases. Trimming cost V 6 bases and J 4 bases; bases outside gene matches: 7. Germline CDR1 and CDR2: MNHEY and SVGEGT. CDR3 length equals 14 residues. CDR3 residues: CASSRLAESYEQYF. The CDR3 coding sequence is TGTGCCAGCAGCCGACTAGCGGAATCTTACGAGCAGTACTTC.

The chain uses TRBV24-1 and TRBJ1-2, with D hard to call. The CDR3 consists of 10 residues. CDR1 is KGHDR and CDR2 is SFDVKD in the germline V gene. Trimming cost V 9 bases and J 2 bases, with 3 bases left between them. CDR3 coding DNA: TGTGCCACCTTAAACTATGGCTACACCTTC. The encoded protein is CATLNYGYTF.

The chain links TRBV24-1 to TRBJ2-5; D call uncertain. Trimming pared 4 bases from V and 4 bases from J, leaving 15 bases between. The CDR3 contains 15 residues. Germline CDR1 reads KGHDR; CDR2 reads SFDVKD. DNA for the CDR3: TGTGCCACCAGTGACGTGACCGGTGCGTTAGAGACCCAGTACTTC. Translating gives CATSDVTGALETQYF.